A single sample is the source of the 13 T cell receptor beta chains below, sequenced in a study of cytotoxic CD8 clonotypes in ibrutinib-treated CLL. Profiled with immunoSEQ multiplex PCR; TCRdb holds only in-frame clones, not every one. Among approximately 200,000 clones, 72% were seen once, and the ten largest hold around an eighth. The material was PBMCs, obtained after 24 months of ibrutinib treatment. These receptors all come from a human donor with chronic lymphocytic leukemia.

This clone was counted a few times. This chain uses TRBV7-9 with TRBJ1-3, with D hard to call. With 2 bases removed from V and 4 bases from J, the gap between germline ends came to 15 bases. Per the germline V gene, CDR1 is SEHNR and CDR2 is FQNEAQ (reference sequence). The CDR3 covers 16 residues. The CDR3 sequence: CASSLLTQLVGNTIYF. The CDR3 coding sequence is TGTGCCAGCAGCTTACTCACACAGTTGGTCGGAAACACCATATATTTT.

The chain uses TRBV7-2 and TRBJ2-3, with D possibly called TRBD1 or TRBD2 (6 bases each). Germline V gives CDR1 SGHTA, CDR2 FQGNSA. V was cut by 1 base and J by 5 bases, with 13 bases left in between. The CDR3 runs to 15 residues. CDR3 loop: CASSLDNEGGDTQYF. CDR3 sequence (DNA): TGTGCCAGCAGCTTAGATAATGAGGGGGGAGATACGCAGTATTTT.

This chain links TRBV20-1 with TRBJ2-1; 8 bases line up with TRBD1. V gave up 7 bases and J gave up 7 bases; unmatched junction bases: 3. The CDR3 length is 11 residues. The germline CDR1 and CDR2 sequences are DFQATT and SNEGSKA (reference sequence). The CDR3 nucleotides read TGCAGTGGAGACAGGGGAAATGAGCAGTTCTTC. As protein: CSGDRGNEQFF.

The V gene is TRBV27, the J gene TRBJ2-7, with 8 bases identical to TRBD2. The junction had 21 bases not matched to a gene; V was cut back by 7 bases and J by 7 bases. Per the germline V gene, CDR1 is MNHEY and CDR2 is SMNVEV (reference sequence). The CDR3 spans 17 residues. CDR3 nucleotides: TGTGCCAGCAACCCGATGCCTGGGGGTAGCGGGGCTTGGGAGCAGTACTTC. Translation gives CASNPMPGGSGAWEQYF.

This rearrangement joins TRBV5-4 to TRBJ1-1; 7 bases fit TRBD1. The CDR3 runs to 17 residues. CDR1 and CDR2 from the germline V gene are SGHNT and YYREEE (reference sequence). The V and J ends lost 0 bases and 1 base, in that order; junction bases with no gene match: 9. DNA for the CDR3: TGTGCCAGCAGCTTGGTTTTCAGACGGGACAGGAACACTGAAGCTTTCTTT. It codes for CASSLVFRRDRNTEAFF.

This chain joins TRBV19 and TRBJ2-5; 11 bases match TRBD2. Losses at the gene ends were 5 bases for V and 4 bases for J; bases not matched to a gene: 3. The germline gives CDR1 LNHDA, CDR2 SQIVND (reference sequence). The CDR3 is 14 amino acids. This CDR3 is CASSLGTSGETQYF. CDR3 bases: TGTGCCAGTAGTCTCGGGACTAGCGGAGAGACCCAGTACTTC.

V is TRBV27 and J is TRBJ2-1; 10 bases agree with TRBD2. The germline V gene has CDR1 MNHEY and CDR2 SMNVEV (reference sequence). The trim removed 3 bases at V and 2 bases at J, leaving 4 bases unmatched. The CDR3 has 16 residues. DNA for the CDR3: TGTGCCAGCAGTTTTCTAGCGGGAGCTCCCTACAATGAGCAGTTCTTC. Residues: CASSFLAGAPYNEQFF.

The genes are TRBV10-3 and TRBJ2-3; no reliable D call. V was cut by 6 bases and J by 3 bases, with 28 bases left in between. The CDR3 totals 19 residues. Germline CDR1 and CDR2: ENHRY and SYGVKD. The CDR3 DNA is TGTGCCATCAGCCATTCCACAGTATCACGCCAAGCCTCTACAGATACGCAGTATTTT. It yields the protein CAISHSTVSRQASTDTQYF.

The V and J genes are TRBV6-5 and TRBJ2-1; TRBD2 might be the D (7 bases). The germline CDR1 and CDR2 sequences are MNHEY and SVGAGI. Deletions cut 2 bases from V and 7 bases from J, with 18 bases between. CDR3 length: 16 amino acids. CDR3 nucleotide sequence: TGTGCCAGCAGTTACAGCCGGGACGGGGGGCTGAATGAGCAGTTCTTC. Translation gives CASSYSRDGGLNEQFF.

CDR3: CASSQDWTAQAFF. The DNA for the CDR3 is TGTGCCAGCAGCCAAGATTGGACAGCCCAAGCTTTCTTT. This chain links TRBV14 with TRBJ1-1; D possibly corresponds to TRBD1 (6 bases). Trimming took off 0 bases at V and 9 bases at J, with 11 bases between the two ends. This CDR3 has 13 amino acids. Germline lookup yields CDR1 SGHDN and CDR2 FVKESK.

The chain uses TRBV7-3 and TRBJ2-2; D unresolved. V lost 5 bases, J lost 6 bases, and 13 bases lay in between. The CDR3 runs to 14 residues. CDR1 SGHTA and CDR2 FQGTGA come from the germline V gene. The CDR3 bases are TGTGCCAGCAGCCCTAAGCCATTCCCCGGGGAGCTGTTTTTT. Encoded protein: CASSPKPFPGELFF.

The J gene is TRBJ2-6, the V gene TRBV5-1; D is unclear. Germline CDR1 reads SGHRS; CDR2 reads YFSETQ. Trimming pared 4 bases from V and 4 bases from J, leaving 12 bases between. The CDR3 runs 15 residues. This chain's CDR3 is CASSLTATGANVLTF. The CDR3 DNA reads TGCGCCAGCAGCCTGACTGCGACAGGGGCCAACGTCCTGACTTTC.

This chain joins TRBV5-6 and TRBJ2-2; possible D gene TRBD2, 6 bases. Trimming stripped 0 bases from V and 6 bases from J, with 15 bases between. Germline V gene lookup returns CDR1 SGHDT and CDR2 YYEEEE. The CDR3 is 16 amino acids. In DNA form, the CDR3 reads TGTGCCAGCAGCTTGGGCACGGGACTCACATCCGGGGAGCTGTTTTTT. This sequence encodes CASSLGTGLTSGELFF. Variable domain in full (rest from reference TRBV5-6 and TRBJ2-2): DAGVTQSPTHLIKTRGQQVTLRCSPKSGHDTVSWYQQALGQGPQFIFQYYEEEERQRGNFPDRFSGHQFPNYSSELNVNALLLGDSALYLCASSLGTGLTSGELFFGEGSRLTVL.